Shown below are 21 T cell receptor beta chains from a single sample sequenced in a study of blood T cell repertoires in COVID-19. Data came from immunoSEQ multiplex PCR; TCRdb stores just in-frame clones and leaves some out. The sample consists of about 160,000 clones, just over 90% of them appearing once. The source material was peripheral blood. The receptor set was obtained from a man aged 18 to 29 with acute or convalescent COVID-19.

The chain couples TRBV30 to TRBJ1-2; the D is unclear. V was trimmed by 4 bases and J by 5 bases, leaving 17 bases between them. Germline lookup yields CDR1 GTSNPN and CDR2 SVGIG (reference sequence). The CDR3 is 14 amino acids. The CDR3 spells CAWTPGPSVYGYTF. The CDR3 region has the DNA TGTGCCTGGACCCCGGGCCCTAGCGTATATGGCTACACCTTC. The complete variable domain, with remaining parts taken from reference TRBV30 and TRBJ1-2, reads SQTIHQWPATLVQPVGSPLSLECTVEGTSNPNLYWYRQAAGRGLQLLFYSVGIGQISSEVPQNLSASRPQDRQFILSSKKLLLSDSGFYLCAWTPGPSVYGYTFGSGTRLTVV.

The V gene is TRBV4-1, the J gene TRBJ2-5; 7 bases line up with TRBD2. V was pared by 4 bases and J by 4 bases, with 3 bases of the junction left unmatched. The CDR3 is 13 amino acids. Germline lookup yields CDR1 MGHRA and CDR2 YSYEKL. The CDR3 here is CASSRGGVETQYF. In nucleotides, the CDR3 is TGCGCCAGCAGCCGGGGGGGAGTAGAGACCCAGTACTTC.

V is TRBV6-1 and J is TRBJ1-1; D unresolved. Between the trimmed V and J ends, which lost 3 bases and 4 bases, there was a span of 15 bases. Germline lookup yields CDR1 MNHNS and CDR2 SASEGT. This CDR3 has 15 residues. The CDR3: CASSDSSGVGTEAFF. The CDR3 DNA sequence: TGTGCCAGCAGTGACAGTTCCGGGGTCGGCACTGAAGCTTTCTTT.

This clone was recorded once. The chain has TRBV6-6 and TRBJ1-1; D is ambiguous. The germline V gene has CDR1 MNHNY and CDR2 SVGAGI (reference sequence). V was shortened by 8 bases and J by 9 bases, with 4 bases between the two germline ends. There are 8 residues in the CDR3. The CDR3 nucleotides are TGTGCCAGCGGCAAAGCTTTCTTT. It encodes CASGKAFF.

This chain joins TRBV4-1 and TRBJ2-2; 10 positions match TRBD1. Germline CDR1 is MGHRA and CDR2 is YSYEKL. This CDR3 region has 16 residues. V was pared by 0 bases and J by 3 bases, with 1 base of the junction left unmatched. CDR3 amino acids: CASSQETGGDTGELFF. CDR3 nucleotide sequence: TGCGCCAGCAGCCAAGAGACAGGGGGCGACACCGGGGAGCTGTTTTTT.

The chain is built from TRBV7-2 and TRBJ2-1; no reliable D call. The CDR3 loop spans 14 amino acids. V was cut by 6 bases and J by 2 bases, with 11 bases left in between. Germline V gives CDR1 SGHTA, CDR2 FQGNSA. For the CDR3, the DNA is TGTGCCAGCAGTTCTTACGGTGCCTACAATGAGCAGTTCTTC. Its translation is CASSSYGAYNEQFF.

This chain connects TRBV7-7 to TRBJ2-7; 9 nucleotides line up with TRBD1. V gave up 5 bases and J gave up 6 bases; unmatched junction bases: 8. Germline V gene sequence: CDR1 SSHAT, CDR2 FNYEAQ (reference sequence). The CDR3 length is 14 residues. CDR3 nucleotide sequence: TGTGCCAGCAGCCCGGGGACAGGGTCACGCGAGCAGTACTTC. Translated: CASSPGTGSREQYF.

The V gene is TRBV15, the J gene TRBJ1-4; no definite D call. The ends were cut back, 3 bases at V and 7 bases at J, with 9 bases in the middle. The CDR3 has 13 residues. Germline V gene data show CDR1 as LNHNV and CDR2 as YYDKDF (reference sequence). The DNA of the CDR3 is TGTGCCACCAGCAGCGATCCGAGTGAAAAACTGTTTTTT. Encoded protein: CATSSDPSEKLFF.

This clone occurred once. V and J are TRBV11-2 and TRBJ1-4, with TRBD1 identical over 8 bases. V lost 5 bases to trimming and J lost 0 bases; unmatched junction nucleotides: 8. The CDR3 runs 17 residues. From germline, CDR1 is SGHAT and CDR2 FQNNGV. The CDR3 coding sequence is TGTGCCAGCAGCCAGTGGGACAGGATTACAACTAATGAAAAACTGTTTTTT. Protein: CASSQWDRITTNEKLFF.

The J gene is TRBJ2-7, the V gene TRBV19; no clear D. The CDR3 sequence is 13 residues long. From germline, CDR1 is LNHDA and CDR2 SQIVND (reference sequence). Trimming cost V 3 bases and J 2 bases, with 8 bases left between them. The CDR3 is CASSIEVTYEQYF. The DNA of the CDR3 is TGTGCCAGTAGTATCGAGGTGACCTACGAGCAGTACTTC. Based on the CDR3 plus reference TRBV19 and TRBJ2-7, the full variable domain is DGGITQSPKYLFRKEGQNVTLSCEQNLNHDAMYWYRQDPGQGLRLIYYSQIVNDFQKGDIAEGYSVSREKKESFPLTVTSAQKNPTAFYLCASSIEVTYEQYFGPGTRLTVT.

V is TRBV10-1 and J is TRBJ2-1; the D gene is possibly TRBD2 (5 bases). From germline, CDR1 is WNHNN and CDR2 SYGVQD (reference sequence). The V end was cut by 3 bases, the J end by 5 bases, with 14 bases between. There are 15 residues in the CDR3. CDR3 amino acids: CASSDIGDTNNEQFF. The CDR3 DNA sequence: TGCGCCAGCAGTGATATCGGGGATACCAACAATGAGCAGTTCTTC.

The rearrangement links TRBV11-3 to TRBJ2-7, with 12 bases matching TRBD2. V lost 1 base to trimming and J lost 7 bases; unmatched junction nucleotides: 5. Germline values: CDR1 SGHNT, CDR2 YENEEA. This CDR3 is built from 15 residues. The CDR3 DNA reads as TGTGCCAGCAGCTTAGGACTAGCGGGGGCCGGGGAGCAGTACTTC. Protein product: CASSLGLAGAGEQYF.

This rearrangement joins TRBV18 to TRBJ1-6; 7 bases agree with TRBD1. CDR1 and CDR2 from the germline V gene are KGHSH and LQKENI. V lost 6 bases and J lost 7; bases outside the gene matches: 3. The CDR3 length is 13 residues. CDR3 region: CASSGTANSPLHF. In DNA form, the CDR3 reads TGTGCCAGCTCCGGGACAGCAAATTCACCCCTCCACTTT.

This chain connects TRBV7-2 to TRBJ2-5, with D unclear. V was cut by 5 bases and J by 0 bases, with 7 bases left in between. CDR1 and CDR2 (germline): SGHTA, FQGNSA. This CDR3 has 13 amino acids. This chain's CDR3 is CASSPIYQETQYF. The CDR3 coding sequence is TGTGCCAGCAGCCCTATTTACCAAGAGACCCAGTACTTC.

The V gene is TRBV5-1, the J gene TRBJ2-7; perhaps TRBD2 as D (5 bases). This CDR3 region has 16 residues. V lost 2 bases, J lost 5 bases, and 20 bases lay in between. Germline CDR1 and CDR2: SGHRS and YFSETQ. CDR3 sequence reads: CASSFQSGPVSDEQYF. CDR3 coding DNA: TGCGCCAGCAGCTTCCAAAGCGGTCCCGTGAGTGACGAGCAGTACTTC.

This chain connects TRBV6-5 to TRBJ2-2, with D hard to call. The CDR3 loop spans 12 amino acids. Trimming pared 4 bases from V and 7 bases from J, leaving 7 bases between. Germline-derived CDR1 and CDR2 are MNHEY and SVGAGI. CDR3 loop: CASSSLIGELFF. The CDR3 DNA is TGTGCCAGCAGTTCCTTAATCGGGGAGCTGTTTTTT.

The chain carries TRBV18 and TRBJ2-7; 7 bases fit TRBD2. J gave up 0 bases and V 1 base, and 3 bases lay outside the gene matches. Germline V gene lookup returns CDR1 KGHSH and CDR2 LQKENI. The CDR3 sequence is 15 residues long. The CDR3: CASSPQVAGSYEQYF. The CDR3 DNA sequence: TGTGCCAGCTCACCACAAGTAGCGGGCTCCTACGAGCAGTACTTC.

This clone was seen just once. The V call is TRBV27, the J call TRBJ1-6; the D gene is possibly TRBD1 (5 bases). The germline CDR1 and CDR2 sequences are MNHEY and SMNVEV (reference sequence). Trimming took 2 bases from V and 9 from J, leaving 17 bases between them. The length of the CDR3 is 16 residues. The CDR3 protein is CASSLLSGPGISPLHF. CDR3 nucleotides: TGTGCCAGCAGTTTACTAAGCGGGCCAGGGATTTCACCCCTCCACTTT.

The gene calls are TRBV18 and TRBJ1-2; a possible D gene is TRBD1 (6 bases). The V gene lost 0 bases and the J gene lost 9 bases, with 11 bases spanning the gap. The germline gives CDR1 KGHSH, CDR2 LQKENI. The CDR3 totals 13 residues. Here the CDR3 reads CASSPPGGWSYTF. CDR3 sequence (DNA): TGTGCCAGCTCACCACCAGGGGGATGGAGCTACACCTTC. Using reference TRBV18 and TRBJ1-2 for the parts outside the CDR3, the full variable domain is NAGVMQNPRHLVRRRGQEARLRCSPMKGHSHVYWYRQLPEEGLKFMVYLQKENIIDESGMPKERFSAEFPKEGPSILRIQQVVRGDSAAYFCASSPPGGWSYTFGSGTRLTVV.

V usage is TRBV12-5 and J usage is TRBJ1-2; 7 nucleotides align to TRBD1. Germline V gene sequence: CDR1 LGHNT, CDR2 FRNRAP. The CDR3 contains 18 residues. The ends lost 5 bases at V and 3 bases at J; junction bases unmatched: 18. The chain's CDR3 is CASGLSTGTGHSDYGYTF. The CDR3 coding sequence is TGTGCTAGTGGTCTTTCGACAGGGACGGGCCATTCCGACTATGGCTACACCTTC.

The gene calls are TRBV10-1 and TRBJ2-3; D is perhaps TRBD1 (5 bases). V lost 6 bases, J lost 6 bases, and 13 bases lay in between. The CDR3 runs 13 residues. CDR1 is WNHNN and CDR2 is SYGVQD in the germline V gene (reference sequence). The CDR3 loop reads CASSTGPPDTQYF. CDR3 DNA: TGCGCCAGCAGCACAGGACCCCCGGATACGCAGTATTTT.